The rows below give T cell receptor beta chains drawn from one sample of a study of Ad26.COV2.S vaccination and SARS-CoV-2 variants. The assay was immunoSEQ multiplex PCR, and TCRdb's table has in-frame clones only and misses some. The sample has hundreds of thousands of clones, 85% seen once. This specimen consisted of peripheral blood, obtained in a trial of Ad26.COV2.S vaccine versus placebo. These receptors were collected from a person aged 18-60 years who received the Ad26.COV2.S COVID-19 vaccine or a placebo. The CDR3 runs from the conserved cysteine through the conserved F or W. D genes are given only for firm matches. Size is stated for part of the rows, as once, few or many counts, or as a class when the clone is expanded.

CDR3 DNA | CDR3 protein | D gene | J gene | clone size | V gene
TGTGCCAGTAGTATAGATAACCTAGCCAAAAACATTCAGTACTTC | CASSIDNLAKNIQYF | NA | TRBJ2-4 | NA | TRBV19
TGTGCCAGCAGCTCCGGACAGTTCACAGATACGCAGTATTTT | CASSSGQFTDTQYF | NA | TRBJ2-3 | NA | TRBV5-8
TGCGCCAGCAGCCTATCTGATCAAGGGGAGACCCAGTACTTC | CASSLSDQGETQYF | NA | TRBJ2-5 | NA | TRBV4-3
TGTGCCAGCAGTCGGTCTAGCGGGAACTACGAGCAGTACTTC | CASSRSSGNYEQYF | TRBD2 | TRBJ2-7 | NA | TRBV13
TGTGCCAGTAGTATTCAAGCGGGAGGTTCCTACGAGCAGTACTTC | CASSIQAGGSYEQYF | TRBD2 | TRBJ2-7 | once | TRBV19
TGTGCCAGCAGTTACTCGATCAGGACAGGGTACGACAATGAGCAGTTCTTC | CASSYSIRTGYDNEQFF | TRBD1 | TRBJ2-1 | NA | TRBV6-7
TGTGCCTGGGCCCTCGCGGGCGGCAATTCACCCCTCCACTTT | CAWALAGGNSPLHF | NA | TRBJ1-6 | NA | TRBV30
TGTGCCATCAGTGAGAGCCGCTCCTACAATGAGCAGTTCTTC | CAISESRSYNEQFF | NA | TRBJ2-1 | NA | TRBV10-3
TGTGCCAGCAGCTTGGGAGGAGGGGCCAACGTCCTGACTTTC | CASSLGGGANVLTF | NA | TRBJ2-6 | NA | TRBV5-4
TGTGCCAGCTCACTCCGGACAGGGGCCAAAGAGACCCAGTACTTC | CASSLRTGAKETQYF | TRBD1 | TRBJ2-5 | NA | TRBV18
TGTGCCTCCCTAGCAGCGAGGGGGCCCTACAATGAGCAGTTCTTC | CASLAARGPYNEQFF | TRBD1 | TRBJ2-1 | once | TRBV30
TGTGCCAGCAGCTCCCGACAGGGGGCTACCTCTGGGGCCAACGTCCTGACTTTC | CASSSRQGATSGANVLTF | TRBD1 | TRBJ2-6 | once | TRBV5-4
TGTGCCAGCTCACCACGTGGCAGCTCCGAGGCAACTGAAGCTTTCTTT | CASSPRGSSEATEAFF | NA | TRBJ1-1 | NA | TRBV18
TGCGCCAGCAGCCAAGAATTTCATGGCAATCAGCCCCAGCATTTT | CASSQEFHGNQPQHF | NA | TRBJ1-5 | few | TRBV4-3
TGTGCCAGCAGTTACTCGAAAGGGGTCCCCTCTTTCGAGCAGTACTTC | CASSYSKGVPSFEQYF | NA | TRBJ2-7 | NA | TRBV6-5
TGCAGTGCTAGTCCGGGGGGCACCTACGAGCAGTACTTC | CSASPGGTYEQYF | NA | TRBJ2-7 | NA | TRBV20-1
TGTGCCACCAGTGACCGAAGACTAGCGGGAGGTGGGGGTAATGAGCAGTTCTTC | CATSDRRLAGGGGNEQFF | TRBD2 | TRBJ2-1 | NA | TRBV24-1
TGTGCCAGCAGCTTAGGAGGTGGCCAGGGACGAAATGAGCAGTTCTTC | CASSLGGGQGRNEQFF | NA | TRBJ2-1 | NA | TRBV7-2
TGTGCCAGCAGTGAGGGACAGGGCAATCAGCCCCAGCATTTT | CASSEGQGNQPQHF | TRBD1 | TRBJ1-5 | few | TRBV2
TGCGCCAGCAGCCCGCAGGGGGAAACTGAAAAACTGTTTTTT | CASSPQGETEKLFF | TRBD1 | TRBJ1-4 | many | TRBV5-1
TGTGCCAGCAGCGTGGGACGGGTGAACACTGAAGCTTTCTTT | CASSVGRVNTEAFF | NA | TRBJ1-1 | NA | TRBV5-5
TGTGCCAGCAGTGAATACCAGGGTTCTGGGGCCAACGTCCTGACTTTC | CASSEYQGSGANVLTF | NA | TRBJ2-6 | NA | TRBV25-1
TGCAGCGTTGTCAGGGTTGGTTACAATGAGCAGTTCTTC | CSVVRVGYNEQFF | NA | TRBJ2-1 | NA | TRBV29-1
TGTGCCAGCAGCTCGTATAACAGTTTTCCCGGGGCCAACGTCCTGACTTTC | CASSSYNSFPGANVLTF | NA | TRBJ2-6 | NA | TRBV5-8
TGCGCCAGCAGTGAGGGGCAGGTTAATGGCTACACCTTC | CASSEGQVNGYTF | NA | TRBJ1-2 | NA | TRBV10-1
TGTGCCAGCAGCCGTCCGGGGCGCTATGGCTACACCTTC | CASSRPGRYGYTF | NA | TRBJ1-2 | few | TRBV5-4
TGTGCCAGCAGCTTAGGGGCATCTAGGAACAATGAGCAGTTCTTC | CASSLGASRNNEQFF | NA | TRBJ2-1 | NA | TRBV7-9
TGTGCCAGCAGCTTGGCCGGAGACAGTTCCTACGAGCAGTACTTC | CASSLAGDSSYEQYF | NA | TRBJ2-7 | NA | TRBV5-8
TGTGCCAGCAGTTTACGGCTTTACAATGAGCAGTTCTTC | CASSLRLYNEQFF | NA | TRBJ2-1 | NA | TRBV12-3/TRBV12-4
TGTGCCAGCAAACGGGACCTCGGAAGCGGGGAGCTGTTTTTT | CASKRDLGSGELFF | NA | TRBJ2-2 | NA | TRBV7-6
TGTGCCAGCCTAGCCCCCCGCCGGGACAGCTATTTGTTCTCTGAAGCTTTCTTT | CASLAPRRDSYLFSEAFF | TRBD1 | TRBJ1-1 | NA | TRBV19
TGCGCCAGCAGCTTGGAATTTCAGGGGGCGGCGACCATATATTTT | CASSLEFQGAATIYF | TRBD1 | TRBJ1-3 | once | TRBV5-1
TGCGCCAGCAGTGGCGGCAGTCAAGAGACCCAGTACTTC | CASSGGSQETQYF | NA | TRBJ2-5 | NA | TRBV10-1
TGCAGCGCTAGGGACCCGAGTGATCTGACGAACACCGGGGAGCTGTTTTTT | CSARDPSDLTNTGELFF | NA | TRBJ2-2 | NA | TRBV29-1
TGTGCCAGTAAACAACCGGGAGAAACGCATGAGCAGTTCTTC | CASKQPGETHEQFF | NA | TRBJ2-1 | once | TRBV19
TGTGCCAGCTCACCAGAGGCAGGGGCCAACTATGGCTACACCTTC | CASSPEAGANYGYTF | NA | TRBJ1-2 | NA | TRBV18
TGCGCCAGCAGCCAAGGGACCGGGACAGGGGATCCCCTCCACTTT | CASSQGTGTGDPLHF | TRBD1 | TRBJ1-6 | NA | TRBV4-3
TGCGCCAGCAGCCAAGATTTGTCCGATAGTGGATACGAGCAGTACTTC | CASSQDLSDSGYEQYF | NA | TRBJ2-7 | NA | TRBV4-3
TGTGCCAGCAGCCAGGACAGGGAAACTGAAGCTTTCTTT | CASSQDRETEAFF | TRBD1 | TRBJ1-1 | few | TRBV2
TGTGCCAGCAGCAAGCAGACAGGGCAGGGGAGTACCGGGGAGCTGTTTTTT | CASSKQTGQGSTGELFF | TRBD1 | TRBJ2-2 | NA | TRBV9
TGTGCCAGCAGCTTTGGTGACGGTGATACGCAGTATTTT | CASSFGDGDTQYF | NA | TRBJ2-3 | NA | TRBV5-6
TGTGCCAGCAGCTTAGCCTTTTGGAACACTGAAGCTTTCTTT | CASSLAFWNTEAFF | NA | TRBJ1-1 | NA | TRBV7-2
TGTGCCAGCAGTCCCCAACGACATGGGACCTATGGCTACACCTTC | CASSPQRHGTYGYTF | NA | TRBJ1-2 | once | TRBV27
TGCGCCAGCAGATATTCCGGGACTAGCGGGAGGTTGATCACCGGGGAGCTGTTTTTT | CASRYSGTSGRLITGELFF | TRBD2 | TRBJ2-2 | NA | TRBV5-1
TGTGCCAGCAGCGGGAACAGTGAGAACATTCAGTACTTC | CASSGNSENIQYF | NA | TRBJ2-4 | NA | TRBV5-4
TGTGCCAGCAGCTTACCCATAGCGGGGGGTAACGAGCAGTACTTC | CASSLPIAGGNEQYF | TRBD2 | TRBJ2-7 | NA | TRBV7-9
TGTGCCAGCAGCTACCGGGGACAGCGGGAAGGCGAGCAGTACTTC | CASSYRGQREGEQYF | NA | TRBJ2-7 | NA | TRBV7-6
TGTGCCATCAGTAAAAATAGCGGGAGTGGCACAGATACGCAGTATTTT | CAISKNSGSGTDTQYF | TRBD2 | TRBJ2-3 | NA | TRBV10-3
TGTGCCAGCAGCCCCACCGGGACAGGGAAAACAAACTATGGCTACACCTTC | CASSPTGTGKTNYGYTF | TRBD1 | TRBJ1-2 | NA | TRBV27
TGTGCCAGCAGCTTAGCGTGGGGGGAGCAGTACTTC | CASSLAWGEQYF | NA | TRBJ2-7 | NA | TRBV7-9
TGTGCCAGTTGGGGGTCCGGGGAGCTGTTTTTT | CASWGSGELFF | NA | TRBJ2-2 | NA | TRBV5-6
TGCGCCAGCAGCTTTAGGGTGAGCTCCTACGAGCAGTACTTC | CASSFRVSSYEQYF | NA | TRBJ2-7 | NA | TRBV5-1
TGTGCCAGTAGTAACCCAGCGGGGGCTGGGGATACGCAGTATTTT | CASSNPAGAGDTQYF | TRBD2 | TRBJ2-3 | NA | TRBV19
TGTGCCAGCAGCTTAGGATTCTCTGGGGGCGAGGGTGAAAAACTGTTTTTT | CASSLGFSGGEGEKLFF | NA | TRBJ1-4 | NA | TRBV7-9
TGTGCCAGCGACATCGGGGTTAATGAAAAACTGTTTTTT | CASDIGVNEKLFF | NA | TRBJ1-4 | NA | TRBV7-9
TGCGCCAGCAGCTCGTCAGCCTTAAACGGACAGGGATCCTACAATGAGCAGTTCTTC | CASSSSALNGQGSYNEQFF | TRBD1 | TRBJ2-1 | once | TRBV5-1